The clone carrying this T cell receptor (beta chain) has a single count. Its antigen remains unidentified. This CDR3 comprises 15 residues. With 5 bases clipped from V and 1 base from J, the junction kept 4 bases outside the gene matches. Germline assignment: CDR1 SSHAT and CDR2 FNYEAQ (reference sequence). The assay was immunoSEQ multiplex PCR, and TCRdb's table has in-frame clones only and misses some. Here the sample spans 65,000 to 100,000 clones, 93% being singletons. This sample is part of a study of cytomegalovirus exposure and HLA in healthy donors. Findings of the study overall: Specificity for CMV antigens was confirmed in vitro for a few of the CMV-associated chains.

Among the 90 to 150 subjects of the validation cohort, separate from the approximately 660-subject first cohort, were the donors. The receptor's source is a woman in her 30s in good health and CMV-seronegative. Sequences were obtained from PBMCs. This chain links TRBV7-7 with TRBJ2-3, with 9 bases lining up with TRBD2. The CDR3 sequence: CASSMGLAGTDTQYF. The CDR3 DNA reads as TGTGCCAGCAGCATGGGACTAGCCGGCACAGATACGCAGTATTTT.